One T cell receptor beta chain is described in this entry. The data were obtained in a study of blood T cell repertoires in COVID-19. Turning to the study itself: T cells, B-cell-depleted T cells, or PBMCs supplied cDNA or gDNA.

Using immunoSEQ multiplex PCR, the repertoire was profiled, and TCRdb retains in-frame clones only, with some absent. The sample holds over 200,000 clones, 84% seen once. The CDR3 sequence is 13 residues long. Trimming left V 5 bases short and J 7 bases short, with 14 bases between. Germline values: CDR1 SGHNT, CDR2 YENEEA. This TCR came from a man between 40 and 49 years old who had recovered from COVID-19. The gene calls are TRBV11-3 and TRBJ1-2; possibly TRBD1 for D (5 bases). Sequenced material: peripheral blood. The CDR3 loop reads CASSTTTAGGYTF. The CDR3 nucleotides read TGTGCCAGCAGCACAACGACAGCTGGTGGCTACACCTTC.